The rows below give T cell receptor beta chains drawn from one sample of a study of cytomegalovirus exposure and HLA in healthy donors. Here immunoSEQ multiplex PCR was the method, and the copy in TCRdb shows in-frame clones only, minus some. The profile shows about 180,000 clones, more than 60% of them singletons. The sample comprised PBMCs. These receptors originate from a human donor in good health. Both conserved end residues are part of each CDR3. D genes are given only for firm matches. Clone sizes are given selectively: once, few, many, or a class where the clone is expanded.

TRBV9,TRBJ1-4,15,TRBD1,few,TGTGCCAGCAGCCCCCGGACAGGGACTAATGAAAAACTGTTTTTT,CASSPRTGTNEKLFF
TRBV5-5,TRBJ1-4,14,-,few,TGTGCCAGCAGCTCTGGGGACTCTAATGAAAAACTGTTTTTT,CASSSGDSNEKLFF
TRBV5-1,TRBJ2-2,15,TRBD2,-,TGCGCCAGCAGCTTAATAGCGGGGAACACCGGGGAGCTGTTTTTT,CASSLIAGNTGELFF
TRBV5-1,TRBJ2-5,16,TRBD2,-,TGCGCCAGCAGCCTGGGGACTAGCGGGGGGGCCGAGACCCAGTACTTC,CASSLGTSGGAETQYF
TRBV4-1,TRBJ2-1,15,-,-,TGCGCCAGCAGCCAAGGCAGGGATCCCAACAATGAGCAGTTCTTC,CASSQGRDPNNEQFF
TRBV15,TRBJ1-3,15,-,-,TGTGCCACCAGCAGCGGAGGGACGGGGGGAAACACCATATATTTT,CATSSGGTGGNTIYF
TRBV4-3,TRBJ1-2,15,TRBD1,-,TGCGCCAGCAGCCAAGGACCCGGGACAGTCTATGGCTACACCTTC,CASSQGPGTVYGYTF
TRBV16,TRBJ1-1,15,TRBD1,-,TGTGCCAGCAGCCTTACATCGACAGGGGGCACTGAAGCTTTCTTT,CASSLTSTGGTEAFF
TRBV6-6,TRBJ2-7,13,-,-,TGTGCCAGCGGGGAGGGGGTCTCCTACGAGCAGTACTTC,CASGEGVSYEQYF
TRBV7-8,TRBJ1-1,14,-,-,TGTGCCAGCAGCCGCATCAGGGCGAACACTGAAGCTTTTTTT,CASSRIRANTEAFF
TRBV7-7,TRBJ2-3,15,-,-,TGTGCTAGCAGCTCACAGGGCCTTAGCACAGATACGCAGTATTTT,CASSSQGLSTDTQYF
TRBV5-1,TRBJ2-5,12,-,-,TGCGCCAGCAGCTTGGATCTGGAGACCCAGTACTTC,CASSLDLETQYF
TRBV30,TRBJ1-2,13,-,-,TGTGCCTGGAGTCGAGGGCCCCTTGGGGGCTACACCTTC,CAWSRGPLGGYTF
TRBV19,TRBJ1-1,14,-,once,TGTGCCAGTAGTATTAAAGACATGAACACTGAAGCTTTCTTT,CASSIKDMNTEAFF
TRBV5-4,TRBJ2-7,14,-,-,TGTGCCAGCAGCTTGAGAGGGGGTCACCACGAGCAGTACTTC,CASSLRGGHHEQYF
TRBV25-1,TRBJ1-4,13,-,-,TGTGCCAGCAGGGGGGGGTTACCTGAAAAACTGTTTTTT,CASRGGLPEKLFF
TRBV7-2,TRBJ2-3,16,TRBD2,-,TGTGCCAGCAGCTTAGTGATAGCGGGGGGAGGAGATACGCAGTATTTT,CASSLVIAGGGDTQYF
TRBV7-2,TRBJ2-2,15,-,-,TGTGCCAGCAGTCGCGACAGGCCGAACACCGGGGAGCTGTTTTTT,CASSRDRPNTGELFF
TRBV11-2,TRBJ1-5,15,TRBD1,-,TGTGCCAGCAGCCCTGGACAGGGCACTAATCAGCCCCAGCATTTT,CASSPGQGTNQPQHF
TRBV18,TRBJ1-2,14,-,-,TGTGCCAGCTCACCCCCGGGGGGGGCTATTGGCTACACCTTC,CASSPPGGAIGYTF
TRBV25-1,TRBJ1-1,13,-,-,TGTGCCAGCAGCGCAGGGGATTGGACTGAAGCTTTCTTT,CASSAGDWTEAFF
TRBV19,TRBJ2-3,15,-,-,TGTGCCAGTAGTATTGACTCGGCCACGACAGATACGCAGTATTTT,CASSIDSATTDTQYF
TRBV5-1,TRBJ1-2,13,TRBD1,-,TGCGCCAGCAGCCACGGACAGGGTGACGGCTACACCTTC,CASSHGQGDGYTF
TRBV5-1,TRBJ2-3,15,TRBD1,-,TGCGCCAGCAACCCCGGGACAGGGGGCTCAGATACGCAGTATTTT,CASNPGTGGSDTQYF
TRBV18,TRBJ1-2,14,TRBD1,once,TGTGCCAGCCGGACAGGGAATACAATCTATGGCTACACCTTC,CASRTGNTIYGYTF
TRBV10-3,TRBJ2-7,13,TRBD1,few,TGTGTCATCAGTCCCCAGGGGGACTACGAGCAGTACTTC,CVISPQGDYEQYF
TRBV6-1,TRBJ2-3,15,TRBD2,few,TGTGCCAGCAGTGGCCTAGCGGGGGTCGAAGATACGCAGTATTTT,CASSGLAGVEDTQYF
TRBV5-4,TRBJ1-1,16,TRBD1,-,TGTGCCAGCAGCCCTACAGGGGGCGCCGGGAACACTGAAGCTTTCTTT,CASSPTGGAGNTEAFF
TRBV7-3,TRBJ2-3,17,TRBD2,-,TGTGCCAGCAGCCCACCTCCGGCGGGGGGGCACACAGATACGCAGTATTTT,CASSPPPAGGHTDTQYF
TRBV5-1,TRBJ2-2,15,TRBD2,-,TGCGCCAGTCAGGGACTAGCGGATAACACCGGGGAGCTGTTTTTT,CASQGLADNTGELFF
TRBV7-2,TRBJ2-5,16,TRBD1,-,TGTGCCAGCAGGAAATCCGGGACAGGGGGCTGGGAGACCCAGTACTTC,CASRKSGTGGWETQYF
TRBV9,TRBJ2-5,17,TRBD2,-,TGTGCCAGCAGCGTAGTGGCTAGCGGGGGGGCCACGGAGACCCAGTACTTC,CASSVVASGGATETQYF
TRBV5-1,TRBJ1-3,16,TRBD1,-,TGCGCTAGCGCACCGGGACAGCCAAACTCTGGAAACACCATATATTTT,CASAPGQPNSGNTIYF
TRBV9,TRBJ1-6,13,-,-,TGTGCCAGCAGCCCCACGGGAAATTCACCCCTCCACTTT,CASSPTGNSPLHF
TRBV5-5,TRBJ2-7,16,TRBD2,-,TGTGCCAGCAGCTTAGGACTAGCTGGAGATCCCTACGAGCAGTACTTC,CASSLGLAGDPYEQYF
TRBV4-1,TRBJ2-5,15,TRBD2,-,TGCGCCAGCAGCCAAGTCGCGGGGGGGCAAGAGACCCAGTACTTC,CASSQVAGGQETQYF
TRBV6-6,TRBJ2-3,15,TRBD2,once,TGTGCCAGCAGTTACGCCGGGGGGGGCACAGATACGCAGTATTTT,CASSYAGGGTDTQYF
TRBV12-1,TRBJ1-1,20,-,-,TGTGCCAGCAGCTTTTTAGGCCAGGTGGGAGAGGACGGTATGAACACTGAAGCTTTCTTT,CASSFLGQVGEDGMNTEAFF
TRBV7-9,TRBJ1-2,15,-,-,TGTGCCAGCAGCTTAGTCCGGGGTACGGGGGATGGCTACACCTTC,CASSLVRGTGDGYTF